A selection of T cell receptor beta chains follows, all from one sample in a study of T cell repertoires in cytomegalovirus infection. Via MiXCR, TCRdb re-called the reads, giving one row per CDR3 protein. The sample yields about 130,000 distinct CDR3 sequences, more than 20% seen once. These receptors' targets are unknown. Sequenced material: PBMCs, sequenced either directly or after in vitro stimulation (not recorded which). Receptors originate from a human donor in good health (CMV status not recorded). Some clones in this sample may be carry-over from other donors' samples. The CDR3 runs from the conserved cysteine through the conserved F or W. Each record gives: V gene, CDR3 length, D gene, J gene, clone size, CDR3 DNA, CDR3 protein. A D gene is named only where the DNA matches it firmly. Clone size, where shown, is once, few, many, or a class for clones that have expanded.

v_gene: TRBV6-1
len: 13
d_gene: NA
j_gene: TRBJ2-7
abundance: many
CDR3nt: TGTGCCAGCAGTATCTCCCCGAGCTACGAGCAGTACTTC
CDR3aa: CASSISPSYEQYF

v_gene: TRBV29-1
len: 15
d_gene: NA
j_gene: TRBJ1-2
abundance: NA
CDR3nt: TGCAGCGTTGAAAGGATCGGGGGAGCTCACTATGGCTACACCTTC
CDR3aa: CSVERIGGAHYGYTF

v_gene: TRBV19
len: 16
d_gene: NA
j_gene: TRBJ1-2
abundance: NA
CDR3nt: TGTGCCAGTAGCCGCCGGCCGGAACGAGACCTCTATGGCTACACCTTC
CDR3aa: CASSRRPERDLYGYTF

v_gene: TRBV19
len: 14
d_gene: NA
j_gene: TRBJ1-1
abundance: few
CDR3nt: TGTGCCAGTACTAGCCAGGGCGGCAACACTGAAGCTTTCTTT
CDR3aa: CASTSQGGNTEAFF

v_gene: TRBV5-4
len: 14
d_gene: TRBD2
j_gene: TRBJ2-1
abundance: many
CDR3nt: TGTGCCTTTACCGGGACTAGCGGCTACAATGAGCAGTTCTTC
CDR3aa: CAFTGTSGYNEQFF

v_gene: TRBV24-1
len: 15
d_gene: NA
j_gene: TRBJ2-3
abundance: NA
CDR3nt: TGTGCCACCAGTGATTACAGGACTAGCACAGATACGCAGTATTTT
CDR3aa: CATSDYRTSTDTQYF

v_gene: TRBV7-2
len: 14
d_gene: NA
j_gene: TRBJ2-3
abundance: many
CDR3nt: TGTGCCAGCAGCTTAGGGAGGCGAACAGATACGCAGTATTTT
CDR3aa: CASSLGRRTDTQYF

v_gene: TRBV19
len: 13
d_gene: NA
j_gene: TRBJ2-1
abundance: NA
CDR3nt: TGTGCCAGTAGTCAAAGAGTCTACAATGAGCAGTTCTTC
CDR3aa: CASSQRVYNEQFF

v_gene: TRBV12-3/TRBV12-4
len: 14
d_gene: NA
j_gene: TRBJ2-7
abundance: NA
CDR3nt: TGTGCCAGCAGCCGGGACTCAACCTCCTACGAGCAGTACTTC
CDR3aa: CASSRDSTSYEQYF

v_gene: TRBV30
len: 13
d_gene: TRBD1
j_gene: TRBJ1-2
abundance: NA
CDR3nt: TGTGCCTGGAGTGAAGGGGGCCGGTATGGCTACACCTTC
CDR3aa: CAWSEGGRYGYTF

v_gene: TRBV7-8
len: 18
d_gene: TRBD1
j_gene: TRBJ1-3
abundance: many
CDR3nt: TGTGCCAGCAGCCACCCCTGGGGGACAGGAGGGGACGGAAACACCATATATTTT
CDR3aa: CASSHPWGTGGDGNTIYF

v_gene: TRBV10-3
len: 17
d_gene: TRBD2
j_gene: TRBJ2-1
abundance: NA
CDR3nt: TGTGCCATCAGGGCCTCCACTACTAGCGGGAGTTTGTATGAGCAGTTCTTC
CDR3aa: CAIRASTTSGSLYEQFF

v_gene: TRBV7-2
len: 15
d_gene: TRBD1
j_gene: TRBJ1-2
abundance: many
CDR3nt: TGTGCCAGCAGCCCACAGGGGAGGAGGGACTATGGCTACACCTTC
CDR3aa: CASSPQGRRDYGYTF

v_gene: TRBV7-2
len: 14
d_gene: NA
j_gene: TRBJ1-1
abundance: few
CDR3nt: TGTGCCAGCAGCCCCGCACGGGGGGCCACTGAAGCTTTCTTT
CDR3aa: CASSPARGATEAFF

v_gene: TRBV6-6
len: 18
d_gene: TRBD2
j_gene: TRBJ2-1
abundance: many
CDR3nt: TGTGCCAGCAGCCTATACGGACTAGCGGGGAGCTCCTACAATGAGCAGTTCTTC
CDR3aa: CASSLYGLAGSSYNEQFF

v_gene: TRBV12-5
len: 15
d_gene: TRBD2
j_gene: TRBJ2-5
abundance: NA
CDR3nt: TGTGCTAGTGGTTCCGGGACTAGCGGGAGTGAGACCCAGTACTTC
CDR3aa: CASGSGTSGSETQYF

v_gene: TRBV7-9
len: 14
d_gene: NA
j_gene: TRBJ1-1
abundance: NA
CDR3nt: TGTGCCAGCAGCTCAAACCCAGGGTCATCTGAAGCTTTCTTT
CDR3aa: CASSSNPGSSEAFF

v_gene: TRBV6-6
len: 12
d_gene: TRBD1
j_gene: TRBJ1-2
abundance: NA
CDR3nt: TGTGCCAGCAGTCCAGCCGGACAGGCCCACACCTTC
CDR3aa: CASSPAGQAHTF

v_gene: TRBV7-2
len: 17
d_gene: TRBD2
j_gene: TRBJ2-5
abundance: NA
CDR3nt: TGTGCCAGCACCCTACGCCGGGCTAGCGGGAGTGGAGAGACCCAGTACTTC
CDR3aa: CASTLRRASGSGETQYF

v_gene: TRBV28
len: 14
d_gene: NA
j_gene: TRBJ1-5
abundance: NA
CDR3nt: TGTGCCAGCAGTTTCGGGGGGGCCCTGGAGCCCCAGCATTTT
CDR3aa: CASSFGGALEPQHF

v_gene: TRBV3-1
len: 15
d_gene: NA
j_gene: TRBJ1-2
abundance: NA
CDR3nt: TGTGCCAGCAGCCAAGATCGGGGCTATCGTGGAGGCTACACCTTC
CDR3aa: CASSQDRGYRGGYTF

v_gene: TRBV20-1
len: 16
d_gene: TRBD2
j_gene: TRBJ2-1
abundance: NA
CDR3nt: TGCAGTGCTAGGCGATCGGAGTCTAGCGGGAGACGGGAGCAGTTCTTC
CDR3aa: CSARRSESSGRREQFF

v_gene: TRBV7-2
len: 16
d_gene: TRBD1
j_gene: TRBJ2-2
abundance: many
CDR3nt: TGTGCCAGCAGCGGACAGGGGGCAGTTAGCACCGGGGAGCTGTTTTTT
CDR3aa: CASSGQGAVSTGELFF

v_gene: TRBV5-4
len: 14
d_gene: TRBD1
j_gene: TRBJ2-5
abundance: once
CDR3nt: TGTGCCAGCAGCTCGGGACAGGGGCGGGAGACCCAGTACTTC
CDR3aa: CASSSGQGRETQYF

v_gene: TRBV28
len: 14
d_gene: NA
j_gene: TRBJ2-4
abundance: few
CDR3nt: TGTGCCAGCAGTTTCCCACTGGACGGGAACATTCAGTACTTC
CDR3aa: CASSFPLDGNIQYF

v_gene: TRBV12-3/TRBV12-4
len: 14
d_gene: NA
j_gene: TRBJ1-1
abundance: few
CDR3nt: TGTGCCAGCGGTTCCGGACAGTTGAACACTGAAGCTTTCTTT
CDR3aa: CASGSGQLNTEAFF

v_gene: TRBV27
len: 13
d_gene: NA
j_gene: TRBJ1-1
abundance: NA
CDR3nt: TGTGCCAGCAGTCCCTACCCCAACACTGAAGCTTTCTTT
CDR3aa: CASSPYPNTEAFF

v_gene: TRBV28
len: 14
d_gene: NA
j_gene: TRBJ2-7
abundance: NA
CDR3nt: TGTGCCAGCAGCACTCAGGGTTACGACGGCGAGCAGTACTTC
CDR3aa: CASSTQGYDGEQYF

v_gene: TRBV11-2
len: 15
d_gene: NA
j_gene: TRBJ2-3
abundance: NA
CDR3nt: TGTGCCAGCAGCTTAATCGCACTTAGCACAGATACGCAGTATTTT
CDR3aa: CASSLIALSTDTQYF

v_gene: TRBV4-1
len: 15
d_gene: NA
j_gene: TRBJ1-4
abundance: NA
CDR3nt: TGCGCCAGCAGCCCCGGGACCGGCCGGGGGGAAAAACTGTTTTTT
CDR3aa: CASSPGTGRGEKLFF

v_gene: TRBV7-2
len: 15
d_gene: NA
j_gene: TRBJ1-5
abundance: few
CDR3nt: TGTGCCAGCAGTCCAGGGGTGGGTAGCAATCAGCCCCAGCATTTT
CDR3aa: CASSPGVGSNQPQHF

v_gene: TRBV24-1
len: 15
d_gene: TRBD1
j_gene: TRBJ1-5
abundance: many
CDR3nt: TGTGCCACCAGTGATCGGGACAGGGTAGGCCAGCCCCAGCATTTT
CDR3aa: CATSDRDRVGQPQHF

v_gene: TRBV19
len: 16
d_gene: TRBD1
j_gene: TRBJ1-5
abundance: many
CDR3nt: TGTGCCAGTAGTGATTACAGGGGGCCCGGCAATCAGCCCCAGCATTTT
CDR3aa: CASSDYRGPGNQPQHF

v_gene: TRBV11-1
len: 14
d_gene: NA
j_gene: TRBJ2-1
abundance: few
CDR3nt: TGTGCCAGCAGCCTAAGTGGGGGTACCAATGAGCAGTTCTTC
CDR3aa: CASSLSGGTNEQFF

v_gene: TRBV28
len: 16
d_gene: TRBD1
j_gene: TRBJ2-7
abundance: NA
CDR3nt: TGTGCCAGCAGCACATCGGGACGACAGGGACGTCAGGAGCAGTACTTC
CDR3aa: CASSTSGRQGRQEQYF

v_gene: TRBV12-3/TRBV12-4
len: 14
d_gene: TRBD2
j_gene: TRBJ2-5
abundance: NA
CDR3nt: TGTGCCAGCAGGCCCCTAGCGGACCAAGAGACCCAGTACTTC
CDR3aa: CASRPLADQETQYF

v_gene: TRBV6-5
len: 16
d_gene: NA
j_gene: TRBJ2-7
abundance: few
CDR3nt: TGTGCCAGCAGTTACTATAGCCAGGGGTCCCCTCGTGGGCAGTACTTC
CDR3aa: CASSYYSQGSPRGQYF

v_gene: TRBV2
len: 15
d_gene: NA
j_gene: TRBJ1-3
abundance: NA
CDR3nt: TGTGCCAGCAAACGGCAGGGGATCTCTGGAAACACCATATATTTT
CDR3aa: CASKRQGISGNTIYF

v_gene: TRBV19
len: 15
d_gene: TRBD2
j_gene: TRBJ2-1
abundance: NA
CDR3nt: TGTGCCAGTAGTTCGGGGACTAGCGGAAACAATGAGCAGTTCTTC
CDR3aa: CASSSGTSGNNEQFF

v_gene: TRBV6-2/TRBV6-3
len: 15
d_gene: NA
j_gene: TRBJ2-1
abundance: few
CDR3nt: TGTGCCAGCAGTTACTCGATCAAGGTGCGTAATGAGCAGTTCTTC
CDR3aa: CASSYSIKVRNEQFF

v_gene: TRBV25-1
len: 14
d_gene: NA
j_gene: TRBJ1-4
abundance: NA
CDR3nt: TGTGCCAGCAGTGAGGTTACAACTAATGAAAAACTGTTTTTT
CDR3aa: CASSEVTTNEKLFF

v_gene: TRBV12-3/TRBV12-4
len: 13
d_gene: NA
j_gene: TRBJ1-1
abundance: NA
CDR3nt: TGTGCCAGCAGTTTTTTCGGGCGGACTGAAGCTTTCTTT
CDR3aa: CASSFFGRTEAFF

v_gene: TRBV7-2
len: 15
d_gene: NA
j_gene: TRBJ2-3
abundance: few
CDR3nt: TGTGCCAGCAGCGTTGGGGGGGCGGGCACAGATACGCAGTATTTT
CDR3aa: CASSVGGAGTDTQYF

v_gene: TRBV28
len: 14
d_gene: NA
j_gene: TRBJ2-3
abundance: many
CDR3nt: TGTGCCAGCAGAGGGGGGGCTAGCACAGATACGCAGTATTTT
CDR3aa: CASRGGASTDTQYF

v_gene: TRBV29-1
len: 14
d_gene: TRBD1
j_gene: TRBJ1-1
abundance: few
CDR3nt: TGCAGCGTTGAAACTCAGACAGGGTGGTCTGAAGCTTTCTTT
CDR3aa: CSVETQTGWSEAFF

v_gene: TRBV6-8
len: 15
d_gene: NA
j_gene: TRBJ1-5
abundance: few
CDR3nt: TGTGCCAGCAGTTACTCCCAGGTTCGGTATCAGCCCCAGCATTTT
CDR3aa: CASSYSQVRYQPQHF

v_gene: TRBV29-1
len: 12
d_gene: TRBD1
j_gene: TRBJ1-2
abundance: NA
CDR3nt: TGCAGCGTGACAGGGCCCAACTATGGCTACACCTTC
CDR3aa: CSVTGPNYGYTF

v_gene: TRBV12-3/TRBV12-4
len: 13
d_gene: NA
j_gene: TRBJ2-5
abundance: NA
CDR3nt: TGTGCCAGCCGGATGACAGTCTTGGAGACCCAGTACTTC
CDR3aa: CASRMTVLETQYF

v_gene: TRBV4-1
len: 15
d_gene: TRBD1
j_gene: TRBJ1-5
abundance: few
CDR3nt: TGCGCCAGCAGCCAAGATAAAGGGGGCGGTCAGCCCCAGCATTTT
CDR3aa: CASSQDKGGGQPQHF

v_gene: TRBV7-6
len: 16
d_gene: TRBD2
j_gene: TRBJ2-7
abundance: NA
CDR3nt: TGTGCCAGCAGCCTCCTTAGCGGGAGAGGGTCCTACGAGCAGTACTTC
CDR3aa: CASSLLSGRGSYEQYF

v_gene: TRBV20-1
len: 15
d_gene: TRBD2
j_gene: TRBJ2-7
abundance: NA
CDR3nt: TGCAGTGCTAGTTTTGCTAGCGGAACACCCTACGAGCAGTACTTC
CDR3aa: CSASFASGTPYEQYF

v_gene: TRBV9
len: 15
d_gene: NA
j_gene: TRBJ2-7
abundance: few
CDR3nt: TGTGCCAGCAGCGTAGTCGCGCCTACAGCCGACGAGCAGTACTTC
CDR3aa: CASSVVAPTADEQYF

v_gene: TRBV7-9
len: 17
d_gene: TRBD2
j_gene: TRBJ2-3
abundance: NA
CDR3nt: TGTGCCAGCAGCCCGACAGCGGGAGGGATGCTCACAGATACGCAGTATTTT
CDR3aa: CASSPTAGGMLTDTQYF